The present T cell receptor (beta chain) was sequenced within a study of control samples from healthy donors and cancer patients. The V and J ends lost 4 bases and 7 bases respectively, with 10 bases between them. The CDR3 length is 13 residues. Germline V CDR1 and CDR2: SGHDN, FVKESK. Measured with immunoSEQ multiplex PCR; TCRdb has only the in-frame clones, and not every one. Of 100,000 to 150,000 clones in the sample, more than 75% were seen once. This chain links TRBV14 with TRBJ1-4, with D unclear. The clonotype comes from a man aged 40-49 years in good health. Sequencing was done on a sample of blood. The CDR3: CASSRAPGEKLFF. The CDR3 region has the DNA TGTGCCAGCAGCCGCGCCCCGGGTGAAAAACTGTTTTTT.